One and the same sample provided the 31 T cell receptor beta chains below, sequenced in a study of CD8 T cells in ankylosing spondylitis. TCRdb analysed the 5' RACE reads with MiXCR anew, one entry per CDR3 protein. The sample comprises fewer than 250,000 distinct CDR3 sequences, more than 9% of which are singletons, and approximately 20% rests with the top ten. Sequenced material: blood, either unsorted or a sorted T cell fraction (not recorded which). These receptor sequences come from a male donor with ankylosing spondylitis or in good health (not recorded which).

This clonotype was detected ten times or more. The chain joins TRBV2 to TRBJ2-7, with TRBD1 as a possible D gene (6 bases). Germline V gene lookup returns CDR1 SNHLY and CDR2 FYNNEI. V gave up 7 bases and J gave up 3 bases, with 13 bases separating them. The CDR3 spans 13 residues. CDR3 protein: CASIPGHLYEQYF. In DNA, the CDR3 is TGTGCCAGCATTCCGGGACACCTCTACGAGCAGTACTTC. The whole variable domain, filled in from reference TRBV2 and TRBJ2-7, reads EPEVTQTPSHQVTQMGQEVILRCVPISNHLYFYWYRQILGQKVEFLVSFYNNEISEKSEIFDDQFSVERPDGSNFTLKIRSTKLEDSAMYFCASIPGHLYEQYFGPGTRLTVT.

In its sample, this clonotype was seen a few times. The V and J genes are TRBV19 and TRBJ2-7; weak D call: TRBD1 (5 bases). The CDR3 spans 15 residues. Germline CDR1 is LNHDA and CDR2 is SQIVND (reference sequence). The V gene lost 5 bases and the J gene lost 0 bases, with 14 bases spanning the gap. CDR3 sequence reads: CASSQGPLSSYEQYF. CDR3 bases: TGTGCCAGTAGTCAGGGTCCCCTAAGCTCCTACGAGCAGTACTTC.

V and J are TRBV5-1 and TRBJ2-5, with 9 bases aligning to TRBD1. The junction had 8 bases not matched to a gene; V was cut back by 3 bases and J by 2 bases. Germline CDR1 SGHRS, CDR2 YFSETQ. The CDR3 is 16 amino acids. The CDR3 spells CASSSGTGLYQETQYF. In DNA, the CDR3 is TGCGCCAGCAGCTCCGGGACAGGGCTTTATCAAGAGACCCAGTACTTC. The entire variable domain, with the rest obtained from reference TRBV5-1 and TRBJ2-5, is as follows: KAGVTQTPRYLIKTRGQQVTLSCSPISGHRSVSWYQQTPGQGLQFLFEYFSETQRNKGNFPGRFSGRQFSNSRSEMNVSTLELGDSALYLCASSSGTGLYQETQYFGPGTRLLVL.

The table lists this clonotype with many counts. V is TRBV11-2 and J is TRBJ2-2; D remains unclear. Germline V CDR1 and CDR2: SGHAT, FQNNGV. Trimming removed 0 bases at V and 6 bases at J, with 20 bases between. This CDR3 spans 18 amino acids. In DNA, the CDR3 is TGTGCCAGCAGCTTAGATAAAAGGAGTCTTGGTGGGCCCGGGGAGCTGTTTTTT. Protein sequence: CASSLDKRSLGGPGELFF.

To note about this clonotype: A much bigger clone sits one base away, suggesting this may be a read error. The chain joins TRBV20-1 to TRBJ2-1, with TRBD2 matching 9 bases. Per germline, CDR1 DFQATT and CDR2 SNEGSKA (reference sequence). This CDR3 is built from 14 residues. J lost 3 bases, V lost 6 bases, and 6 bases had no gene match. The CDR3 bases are TGCAGTGCAAGGGGACTAGCAGGCTACAATGAGCAGTTCTTC. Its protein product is CSARGLAGYNEQFF.

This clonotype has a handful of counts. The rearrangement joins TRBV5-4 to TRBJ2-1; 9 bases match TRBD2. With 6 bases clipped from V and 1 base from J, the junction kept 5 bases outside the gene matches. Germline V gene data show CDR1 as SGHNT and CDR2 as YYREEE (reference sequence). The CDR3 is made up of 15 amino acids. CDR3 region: CASTQTSGSYNEQFF. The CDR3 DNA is TGTGCCAGCACCCAGACTAGCGGTTCCTACAATGAGCAGTTCTTC. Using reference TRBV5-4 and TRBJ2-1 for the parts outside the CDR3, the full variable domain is ETGVTQSPTHLIKTRGQQVTLRCSSQSGHNTVSWYQQALGQGPQFIFQYYREEENGRGNFPPRFSGLQFPNYSSELNVNALELDDSALYLCASTQTSGSYNEQFFGPGTRLTVL.

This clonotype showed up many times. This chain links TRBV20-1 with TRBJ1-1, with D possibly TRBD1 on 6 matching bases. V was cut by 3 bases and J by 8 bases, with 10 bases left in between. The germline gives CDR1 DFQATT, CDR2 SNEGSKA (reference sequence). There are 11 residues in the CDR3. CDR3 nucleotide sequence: TGCAGTGCTAGGAACAGGGAGGAAGCTTTCTTT. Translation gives CSARNREEAFF.

The CDR3 protein is CSVEDQGLIAYNEQFF. DNA of the CDR3: TGCAGCGTTGAAGATCAGGGCCTCATAGCCTACAATGAGCAGTTCTTC. J is TRBJ2-1 and V is TRBV29-1; perhaps TRBD1 as D (5 bases). Per germline, CDR1 SQVTM and CDR2 ANQGSEA. The CDR3 has 16 amino acids. Deletions cut 0 bases from V and 2 bases from J, with 14 bases between.

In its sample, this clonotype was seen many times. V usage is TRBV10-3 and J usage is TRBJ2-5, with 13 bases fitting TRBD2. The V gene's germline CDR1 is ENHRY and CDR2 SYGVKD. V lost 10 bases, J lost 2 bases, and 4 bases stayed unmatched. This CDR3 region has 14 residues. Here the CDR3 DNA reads TGTGCCAGCTCGACTAGCGGGGGGCAAGAGACCCAGTACTTC. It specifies CASSTSGGQETQYF.

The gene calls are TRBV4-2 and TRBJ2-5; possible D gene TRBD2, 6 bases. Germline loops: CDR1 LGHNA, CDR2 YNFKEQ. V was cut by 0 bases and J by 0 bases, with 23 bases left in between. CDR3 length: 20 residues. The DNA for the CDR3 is TGTGCCAGCAGCCAAGAGTTCGGCGGGGAGACCAAAATGTACCAAGAGACCCAGTACTTC. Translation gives CASSQEFGGETKMYQETQYF.

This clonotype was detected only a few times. CDR3 protein: CASSLDRDSINYGYTF. CDR3 DNA: TGTGCCAGCAGTTTGGACCGGGACAGTATTAACTATGGCTACACCTTC. J is TRBJ1-2 and V is TRBV27; 7 nucleotides line up with TRBD1. V dropped 3 bases and J dropped 1; count of bases not matched to a gene: 8. Germline CDR1 is MNHEY and CDR2 is SMNVEV (reference sequence). This CDR3 spans 16 amino acids.

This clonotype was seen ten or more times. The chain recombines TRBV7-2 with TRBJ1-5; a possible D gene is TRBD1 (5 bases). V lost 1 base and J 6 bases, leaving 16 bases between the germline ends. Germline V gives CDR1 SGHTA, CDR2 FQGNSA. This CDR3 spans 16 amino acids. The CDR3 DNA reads TGTGCCAGCAGCTTAGTGGGCAGGGAGATGGGTCAGCCCCAGCATTTT. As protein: CASSLVGREMGQPQHF. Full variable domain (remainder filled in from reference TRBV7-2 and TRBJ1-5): GAGVSQSPSNKVTEKGKDVELRCDPISGHTALYWYRQSLGQGLEFLIYFQGNSAPDKSGLPSDRFSAERTGGSVSTLTIQRTQQEDSAVYLCASSLVGREMGQPQHFGDGTRLSIL.

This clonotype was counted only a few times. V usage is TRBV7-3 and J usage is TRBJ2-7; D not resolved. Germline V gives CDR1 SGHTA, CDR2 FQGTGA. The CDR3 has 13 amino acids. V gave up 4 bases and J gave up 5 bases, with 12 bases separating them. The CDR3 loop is CASSSVSSDEQYF. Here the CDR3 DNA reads TGTGCCAGCAGCTCGGTTTCGAGCGACGAGCAGTACTTC.

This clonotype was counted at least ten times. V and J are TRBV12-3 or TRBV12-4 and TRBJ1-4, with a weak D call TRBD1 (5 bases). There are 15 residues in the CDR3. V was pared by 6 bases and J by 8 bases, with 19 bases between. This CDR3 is CASRGYFAGTEKLFF. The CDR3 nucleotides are TGTGCCAGCAGAGGCTATTTTGCGGGGACCGAAAAACTGTTTTTT.

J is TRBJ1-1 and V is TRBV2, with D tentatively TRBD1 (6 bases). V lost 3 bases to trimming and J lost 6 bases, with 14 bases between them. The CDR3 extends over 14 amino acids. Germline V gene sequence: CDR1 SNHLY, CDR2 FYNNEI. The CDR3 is CASSDPRGVPEAFF. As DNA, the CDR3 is TGTGCCAGCAGTGACCCTAGGGGGGTCCCTGAAGCTTTCTTT. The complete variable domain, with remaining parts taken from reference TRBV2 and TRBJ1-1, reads EPEVTQTPSHQVTQMGQEVILRCVPISNHLYFYWYRQILGQKVEFLVSFYNNEISEKSEIFDDQFSVERPDGSNFTLKIRSTKLEDSAMYFCASSDPRGVPEAFFGQGTRLTVV.

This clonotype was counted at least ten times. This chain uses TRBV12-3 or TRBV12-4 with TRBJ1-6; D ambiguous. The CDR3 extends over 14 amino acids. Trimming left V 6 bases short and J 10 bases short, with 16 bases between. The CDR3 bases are TGTGCCAGCAGCCCCAGCATTGGGAGATCACCCCTCCACTTT. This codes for CASSPSIGRSPLHF.

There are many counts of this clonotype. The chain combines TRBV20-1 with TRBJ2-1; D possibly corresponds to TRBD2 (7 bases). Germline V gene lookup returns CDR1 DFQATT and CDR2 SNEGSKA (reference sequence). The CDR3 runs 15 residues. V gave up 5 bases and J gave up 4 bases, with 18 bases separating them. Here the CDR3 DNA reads TGCAGTGCTGAGGGGGGGGTAGCGCGGTACAATGAGCAGTTCTTC. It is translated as CSAEGGVARYNEQFF.

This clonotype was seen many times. The CDR3 protein is CASSLDLPYEQYF. CDR3 bases: TGTGCCAGCAGCTTAGATCTCCCCTACGAGCAGTACTTC. The chain recombines TRBV11-2 with TRBJ2-7; D is unresolved. V lost 0 bases and J 2 bases, leaving 5 bases between the germline ends. Germline CDR1 is SGHAT and CDR2 is FQNNGV. This CDR3 is built from 13 residues. Full variable domain (rest looked up from reference TRBV11-2 and TRBJ2-7): EAGVAQSPRYKIIEKRQSVAFWCNPISGHATLYWYQQILGQGPKLLIQFQNNGVVDDSQLPKDRFSAERLKGVDSTLKIQPAKLEDSAVYLCASSLDLPYEQYFGPGTRLTVT.

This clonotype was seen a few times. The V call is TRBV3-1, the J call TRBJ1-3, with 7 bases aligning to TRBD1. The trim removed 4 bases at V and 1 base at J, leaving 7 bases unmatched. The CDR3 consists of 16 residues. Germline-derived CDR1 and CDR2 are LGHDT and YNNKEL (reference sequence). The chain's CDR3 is CASSPYRGTSGNTIYF. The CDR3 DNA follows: TGTGCCAGCAGCCCGTACAGGGGCACATCTGGAAACACCATATATTTT.

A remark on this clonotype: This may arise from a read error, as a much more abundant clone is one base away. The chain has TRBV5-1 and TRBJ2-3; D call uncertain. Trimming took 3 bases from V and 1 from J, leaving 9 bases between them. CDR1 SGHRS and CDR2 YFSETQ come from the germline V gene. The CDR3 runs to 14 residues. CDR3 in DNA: TGCGCCAGCAGCTCCCTACCCCGCACAGATACGCAGTATTTT. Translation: CASSSLPRTDTQYF.

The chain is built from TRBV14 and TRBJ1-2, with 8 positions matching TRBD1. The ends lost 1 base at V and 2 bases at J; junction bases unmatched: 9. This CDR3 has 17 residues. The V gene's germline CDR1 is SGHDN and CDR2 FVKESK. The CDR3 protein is CASSQARQGTKNYGYTF. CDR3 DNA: TGTGCCAGCAGCCAAGCCCGACAGGGGACTAAAAACTATGGCTACACCTTC.

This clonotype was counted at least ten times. The CDR3 sequence: CASNPTADQPQHF. The CDR3 DNA is TGTGCCAGCAACCCGACAGCGGATCAGCCCCAGCATTTT. This chain uses TRBV12-3 or TRBV12-4 with TRBJ1-5; D possibly corresponds to TRBD1 (5 bases). This CDR3 comprises 13 residues. V lost 7 bases and J lost 5, with 12 bases in between.

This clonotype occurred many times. CDR3 DNA: TGCGCCAGCAGCTTGGTGGTGGGAACAGATACGCAGTATTTT. As protein: CASSLVVGTDTQYF. This chain connects TRBV5-1 to TRBJ2-3; D is unresolved. The CDR3 consists of 14 residues. The V and J ends lost 0 bases and 3 bases respectively, with 8 bases between them. Germline V gives CDR1 SGHRS, CDR2 YFSETQ.

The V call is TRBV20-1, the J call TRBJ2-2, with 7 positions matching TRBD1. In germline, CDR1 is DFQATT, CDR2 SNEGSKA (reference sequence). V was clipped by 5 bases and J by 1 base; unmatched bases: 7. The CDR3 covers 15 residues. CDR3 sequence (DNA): TGCAGTGCTTTTATGGGACAGTTGAACACCGGGGAGCTGTTTTTT. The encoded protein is CSAFMGQLNTGELFF.

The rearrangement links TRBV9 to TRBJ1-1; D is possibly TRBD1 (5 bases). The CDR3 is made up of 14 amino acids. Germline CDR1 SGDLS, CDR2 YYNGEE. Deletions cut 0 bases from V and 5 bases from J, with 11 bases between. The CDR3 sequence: CASSVDGGGTEAFF. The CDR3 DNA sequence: TGTGCCAGCAGCGTAGATGGGGGAGGGACTGAAGCTTTCTTT.

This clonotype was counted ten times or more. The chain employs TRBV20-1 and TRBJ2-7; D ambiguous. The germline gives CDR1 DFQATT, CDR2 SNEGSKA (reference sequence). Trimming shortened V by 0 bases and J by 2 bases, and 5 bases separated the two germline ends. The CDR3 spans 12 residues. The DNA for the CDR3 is TGCAGTGCTAGAGAAGGTGCCTACGAGCAGTACTTC. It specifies CSAREGAYEQYF.

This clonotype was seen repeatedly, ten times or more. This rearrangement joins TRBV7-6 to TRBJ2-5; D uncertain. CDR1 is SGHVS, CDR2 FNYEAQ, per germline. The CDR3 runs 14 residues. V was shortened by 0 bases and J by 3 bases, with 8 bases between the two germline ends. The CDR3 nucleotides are TGTGCCAGCAGCTTAGCCGGCAGTAAAGAGACCCAGTACTTC. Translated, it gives CASSLAGSKETQYF.

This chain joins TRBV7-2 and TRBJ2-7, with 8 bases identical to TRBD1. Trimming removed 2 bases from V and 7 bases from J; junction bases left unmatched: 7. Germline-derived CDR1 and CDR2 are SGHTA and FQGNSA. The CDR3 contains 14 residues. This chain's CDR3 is CASSLFQGAGEQYF. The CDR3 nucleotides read TGTGCCAGCAGCTTATTCCAGGGGGCGGGGGAGCAGTACTTC.

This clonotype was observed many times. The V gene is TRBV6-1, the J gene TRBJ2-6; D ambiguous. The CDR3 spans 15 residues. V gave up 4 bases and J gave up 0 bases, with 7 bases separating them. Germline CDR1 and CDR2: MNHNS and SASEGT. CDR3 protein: CASSVPSSGANVLTF. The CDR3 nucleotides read TGTGCCAGCAGTGTTCCCAGCTCTGGGGCCAACGTCCTGACTTTC.

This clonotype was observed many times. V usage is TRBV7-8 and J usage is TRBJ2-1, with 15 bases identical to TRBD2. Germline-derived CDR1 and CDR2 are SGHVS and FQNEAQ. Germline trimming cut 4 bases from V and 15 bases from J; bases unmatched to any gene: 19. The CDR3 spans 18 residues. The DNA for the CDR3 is TGTGCCAGCAGCTATCGACGAGGACTAGCGGGGGGGCCAGAACAAGCGTTCTTC. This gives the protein CASSYRRGLAGGPEQAFF.

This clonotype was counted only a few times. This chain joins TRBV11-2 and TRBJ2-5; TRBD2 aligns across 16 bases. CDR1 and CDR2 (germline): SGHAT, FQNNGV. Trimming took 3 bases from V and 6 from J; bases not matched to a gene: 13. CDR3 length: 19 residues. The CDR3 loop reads CASSFGTSGGAISPQTQYF. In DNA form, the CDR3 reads TGTGCCAGCAGCTTCGGGACTAGCGGGGGGGCCATAAGCCCCCAGACCCAGTACTTC.